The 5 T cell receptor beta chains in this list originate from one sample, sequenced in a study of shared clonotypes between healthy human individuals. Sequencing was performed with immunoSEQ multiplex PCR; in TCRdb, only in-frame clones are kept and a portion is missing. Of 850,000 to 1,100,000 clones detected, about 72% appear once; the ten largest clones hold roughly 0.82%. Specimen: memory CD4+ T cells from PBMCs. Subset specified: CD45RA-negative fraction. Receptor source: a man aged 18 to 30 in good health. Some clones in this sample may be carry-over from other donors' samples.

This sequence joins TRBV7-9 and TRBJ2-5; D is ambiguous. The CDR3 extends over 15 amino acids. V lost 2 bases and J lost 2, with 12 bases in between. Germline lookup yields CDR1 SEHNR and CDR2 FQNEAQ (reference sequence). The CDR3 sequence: CASSLTLQIQETQYF. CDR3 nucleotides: TGTGCCAGCAGCTTAACGTTACAGATACAAGAGACCCAGTACTTC.

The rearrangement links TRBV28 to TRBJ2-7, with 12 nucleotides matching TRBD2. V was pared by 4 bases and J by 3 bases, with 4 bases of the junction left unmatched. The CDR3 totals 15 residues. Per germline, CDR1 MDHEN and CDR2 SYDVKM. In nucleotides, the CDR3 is TGTGCCAGCAGTTCTCTAGCGGGAGGGATCTACGAGCAGTACTTC. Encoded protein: CASSSLAGGIYEQYF.

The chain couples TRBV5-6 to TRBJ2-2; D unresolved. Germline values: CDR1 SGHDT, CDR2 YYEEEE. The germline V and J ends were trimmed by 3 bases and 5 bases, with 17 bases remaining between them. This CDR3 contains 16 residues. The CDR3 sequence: CASSYVLGSDTGELFF. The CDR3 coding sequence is TGTGCCAGCAGCTACGTTTTGGGGTCGGATACCGGGGAGCTGTTTTTT.

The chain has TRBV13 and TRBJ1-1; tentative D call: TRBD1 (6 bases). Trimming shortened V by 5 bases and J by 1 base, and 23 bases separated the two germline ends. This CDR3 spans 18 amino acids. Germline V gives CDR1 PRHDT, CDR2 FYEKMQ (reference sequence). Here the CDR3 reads CASSLTETFGQKNTEAFF. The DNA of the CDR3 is TGTGCCAGCAGCCTAACCGAGACCTTTGGACAGAAGAACACTGAAGCTTTCTTT.

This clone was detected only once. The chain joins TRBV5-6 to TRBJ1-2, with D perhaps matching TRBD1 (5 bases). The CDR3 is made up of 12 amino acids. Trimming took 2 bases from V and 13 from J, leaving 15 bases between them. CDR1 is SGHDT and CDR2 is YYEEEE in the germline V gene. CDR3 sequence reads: CASSFWDGRSTF. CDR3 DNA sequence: TGTGCCAGCAGCTTTTGGGACGGACGTTCCACCTTC.